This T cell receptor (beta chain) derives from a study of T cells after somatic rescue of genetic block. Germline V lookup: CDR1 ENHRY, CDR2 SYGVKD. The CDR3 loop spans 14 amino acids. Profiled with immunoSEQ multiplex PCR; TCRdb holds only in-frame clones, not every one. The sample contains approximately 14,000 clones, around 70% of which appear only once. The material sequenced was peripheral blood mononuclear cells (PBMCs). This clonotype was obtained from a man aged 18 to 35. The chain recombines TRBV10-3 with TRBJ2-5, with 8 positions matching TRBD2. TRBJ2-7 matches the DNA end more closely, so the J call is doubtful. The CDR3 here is CATAGGVVWNEQYF. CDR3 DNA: TGTGCCACCGCGGGGGGCGTAGTCTGGAACGAGCAGTACTTC.